What follows are 24 T cell receptor beta chains derived from one specimen sequenced in a study of T cells in Graves' hyperthyroidism and ophthalmopathy. RNA transcripts yielded amplified TCR beta CDR3 regions. HTBI primers were the set used in a first-round RT-PCR of the TCR CDR3. MiXCR, applied by TCRdb to the multiplex PCR reads, yields one record per CDR3 protein. Of a few hundred thousand distinct CDR3 sequences listed, roughly 14% were seen once; the top ten hold 7.7%. The specimen sequenced was blood. The receptors shown here come from a woman between 18 and 29 years old with Graves' hyperthyroidism.

This clonotype was observed at least ten times. The chain recombines TRBV28 with TRBJ1-6, with D uncertain. V was trimmed by 2 bases and J by 4 bases, leaving 12 bases between them. Per the germline V gene, CDR1 is MDHEN and CDR2 is SYDVKM. The CDR3 has 16 residues. The CDR3 coding sequence is TGTGCCAGCAGTTTAATTGCGAACCTGTATAATTCACCCCTCCACTTT. It translates to CASSLIANLYNSPLHF. The full variable domain, completed using reference TRBV28 and TRBJ1-6, is DVKVTQSSRYLVKRTGEKVFLECVQDMDHENMFWYRQDPGLGLRLIYFSYDVKMKEKGDIPEGYSVSREKKERFSLILESASTNQTSMYLCASSLIANLYNSPLHFGNGTRLTVT.

This clonotype came up many times. J is TRBJ1-1 and V is TRBV12-3 or TRBV12-4; maybe TRBD1 (5 bases). Trimming pared 4 bases from V and 0 bases from J, leaving 18 bases between. The CDR3 is 17 residues long. DNA for the CDR3: TGTGCCAGCAGTTCTGGGTCCCAAAGGGGCGTGAACACTGAAGCTTTCTTT. Translating gives CASSSGSQRGVNTEAFF.

This clonotype was found many times. V and J are TRBV5-1 and TRBJ2-7; a weak D match, TRBD2 (6 bases). The CDR3 consists of 13 residues. Germline assignment: CDR1 SGHRS and CDR2 YFSETQ. Trimming shortened V by 5 bases and J by 4 bases, and 13 bases separated the two germline ends. CDR3 DNA: TGCGCCAGCAGTACCGGGAGTGGGTACGAGCAGTACTTC. It is translated as CASSTGSGYEQYF.

This clonotype was counted at least ten times. This CDR3 reads CASSEEAAGVYEQYF. CDR3 coding DNA: TGTGCCAGCAGTGAAGAGGCGGCAGGGGTGTACGAGCAGTACTTC. The J gene is TRBJ2-7, the V gene TRBV6-1; D may be TRBD1 (6 bases). V was trimmed by 1 base and J by 4 bases, leaving 14 bases between them. CDR1 is MNHNS and CDR2 is SASEGT in the germline V gene. The CDR3 runs to 15 residues.

This clonotype was observed many times. The V gene is TRBV9, the J gene TRBJ2-7, with 8 bases aligning to TRBD2. The trim removed 0 bases at V and 2 bases at J, leaving 4 bases unmatched. The germline gives CDR1 SGDLS, CDR2 YYNGEE. The CDR3 is 15 residues long. CDR3 sequence reads: CASSVGAGDPYEQYF. DNA of the CDR3: TGTGCCAGCAGCGTAGGAGCGGGAGACCCCTACGAGCAGTACTTC. Drawing the rest from reference TRBV9 and TRBJ2-7, the complete variable domain is DSGVTQTPKHLITATGQRVTLRCSPRSGDLSVYWYQQSLDQGLQFLIQYYNGEERAKGNILERFSAQQFPDLHSELNLSSLELGDSALYFCASSVGAGDPYEQYFGPGTRLTVT.

This clonotype was seen a few times. The chain carries TRBV7-9 and TRBJ1-2; 9 positions agree with TRBD1. The J segment lost 1 base and the V segment lost 8 bases, leaving 5 bases of the junction unmatched. This CDR3 has 14 amino acids. Per the germline V gene, CDR1 is SEHNR and CDR2 is FQNEAQ (reference sequence). CDR3 sequence (DNA): TGTGCCAGCGTTGGGACAGGGAATAACTATGGCTACACCTTC. Amino acids: CASVGTGNNYGYTF.

This clonotype showed up just a few times. DNA of the CDR3: TGTGCCAGCAGCTTAGACCCCTTAGGGACAGGGAATTCACCCCTCCACTTT. Protein sequence: CASSLDPLGTGNSPLHF. The gene calls are TRBV11-2 and TRBJ1-6; TRBD1 agrees at 9 bases. V lost 0 bases and J lost 7; bases outside the gene matches: 7. Per the germline V gene, CDR1 is SGHAT and CDR2 is FQNNGV. The CDR3 totals 17 residues.

This clonotype was seen at least ten times. The chain couples TRBV2 to TRBJ2-7, with a weak D call TRBD1 (6 bases). Germline V lookup: CDR1 SNHLY, CDR2 FYNNEI. The CDR3 sequence is 17 residues long. Trimming cost V 5 bases and J 4 bases, with 24 bases left between them. CDR3 sequence reads: CASSPLWGPFWKYEQYF. CDR3 nucleotides: TGTGCCAGCAGTCCTTTGTGGGGGCCCTTTTGGAAATACGAGCAGTACTTC.

Ten or more counts support this clonotype. The chain links TRBV28 to TRBJ2-7; 9 bases align to TRBD1. Unmatched junction bases numbered 11, after V lost 6 bases and J lost 5 bases. Germline assignment: CDR1 MDHEN and CDR2 SYDVKM. The CDR3 loop spans 15 amino acids. The CDR3 DNA follows: TGTGCCAGCAGCTCCACTGGGACAGGGTACCACGAGCAGTACTTC. This encodes CASSSTGTGYHEQYF.

The sample holds many counts of this clonotype. The chain couples TRBV6-2 or TRBV6-3 to TRBJ2-2, with D perhaps TRBD2 (5 bases). Trimming cost V 6 bases and J 6 bases, with 11 bases left between them. This CDR3 comprises 13 residues. Per the germline V gene, CDR1 is MNHEY and CDR2 is SVGEGT. CDR3 region: CASRTLAAGELFF. The CDR3 DNA sequence: TGTGCCAGCAGAACTCTAGCTGCCGGGGAGCTGTTTTTT.

This clonotype has a count of ten or more. The chain has TRBV11-2 and TRBJ2-7, with 10 bases matching TRBD2. This CDR3 region has 16 residues. In germline, CDR1 is SGHAT, CDR2 FQNNGV. Losses at the gene ends were 3 bases for V and 5 bases for J; bases not matched to a gene: 10. The CDR3 DNA sequence: TGTGCCAGCAGCTTCGATCCGGGACTAGCGTATAACGAGCAGTACTTC. Its protein product is CASSFDPGLAYNEQYF.

Regarding this clonotype: A much bigger clone sits one base away, suggesting this may be a read error. This chain links TRBV4-1 with TRBJ2-7; D perhaps matches TRBD1 (7 bases). Trimming stripped 8 bases from V and 2 bases from J, with 19 bases between. This CDR3 spans 15 amino acids. Germline V CDR1 and CDR2: MGHRA, YSYEKL. The chain's CDR3 is CASGRGTDGAYEQYF. DNA for the CDR3: TGCGCCAGCGGTCGGGGGACAGACGGGGCCTACGAGCAGTACTTC.

The sample holds one count of this clonotype. CDR3 loop: CASSPRTGQLLGEQFF. CDR3 bases: TGTGCCAGCAGCCCCCGGACAGGGCAACTTCTAGGGGAGCAGTTCTTC. The gene calls are TRBV11-2 and TRBJ2-1; 8 bases match TRBD1. Trimming cost V 5 bases and J 10 bases; bases outside gene matches: 16. Germline-derived CDR1 and CDR2 are SGHAT and FQNNGV. This CDR3 has 16 residues.

This clonotype was seen only a few times. The rearrangement uses TRBV5-6 and TRBJ2-3; 10 bases are a match to TRBD2. The CDR3 extends over 17 amino acids. The V and J ends lost 4 bases and 2 bases, in that order; junction bases with no gene match: 10. In germline, CDR1 is SGHDT, CDR2 YYEEEE. CDR3 DNA: TGTGCCAGCAGCCGCCCCGGGCTAGCGGGAGCCACAGATACGCAGTATTTT. Translated: CASSRPGLAGATDTQYF.

In this sample, this clonotype turned up a few times. This chain joins TRBV6-2 or TRBV6-3 and TRBJ1-2, with D perhaps matching TRBD1 (5 bases). Between the trimmed V and J ends, which lost 0 bases and 5 bases, there was a span of 16 bases. Germline CDR1 is MNHEY and CDR2 is SVGEGT. The CDR3 runs 16 residues. The CDR3 here is CASSYSIVRDRYGYTF. The CDR3 bases are TGTGCCAGCAGTTACTCGATAGTCCGCGACAGATATGGCTACACCTTC.

The genes are TRBV29-1 and TRBJ2-2, with 7 bases matching TRBD1. Germline V lookup: CDR1 SQVTM, CDR2 ANQGSEA. CDR3 length equals 14 residues. The junction had 9 bases not matched to a gene; V was cut back by 6 bases and J by 5 bases. CDR3 in DNA: TGCAGCGTCAGAAAGGGGGCTGTGACCGGGGAGCTGTTTTTT. Translated: CSVRKGAVTGELFF.

This rearrangement joins TRBV7-9 to TRBJ2-6, with D unclear. This CDR3 comprises 15 residues. Germline lookup yields CDR1 SEHNR and CDR2 FQNEAQ (reference sequence). The V end lost 5 bases, the J end lost 3 bases, and 11 bases lay between the germline ends. The chain's CDR3 is CASSPPIFGANVLTF. The CDR3, as DNA: TGTGCCAGCAGCCCTCCTATTTTTGGGGCCAACGTCCTGACTTTC.

The chain recombines TRBV28 with TRBJ2-3, with 11 bases aligning to TRBD2. Losses at the gene ends were 5 bases for V and 0 bases for J; bases not matched to a gene: 7. CDR1 is MDHEN, CDR2 SYDVKM, per germline. CDR3 length equals 17 residues. In DNA, the CDR3 is TGTGCCAGCAGTCGCACTAGCGGGAGAGGTAGCACAGATACGCAGTATTTT. Its protein product is CASSRTSGRGSTDTQYF. Combining the CDR3 with reference TRBV28 and TRBJ2-3 gives the whole variable domain DVKVTQSSRYLVKRTGEKVFLECVQDMDHENMFWYRQDPGLGLRLIYFSYDVKMKEKGDIPEGYSVSREKKERFSLILESASTNQTSMYLCASSRTSGRGSTDTQYFGPGTRLTVL.

The chain carries TRBV20-1 and TRBJ2-2, with TRBD2 matching 10 bases. Germline CDR1 reads DFQATT; CDR2 reads SNEGSKA (reference sequence). V shed 5 bases, J shed 3 bases, and the junction held 3 bases outside the gene matches. The CDR3 runs 14 residues. As DNA, the CDR3 is TGCAGTGCTCCTACTAGCGGGGACACCGGGGAGCTGTTTTTT. Amino acids: CSAPTSGDTGELFF.

This rearrangement joins TRBV12-3 or TRBV12-4 to TRBJ2-7; no definite D call. The V end lost 3 bases, the J end lost 0 bases, and 12 bases lay between the germline ends. The CDR3 has 15 amino acids. In DNA, the CDR3 is TGTGCCAGCAGTTTCAATAGGCAGAGCTCCTACGAGCAGTACTTC. As protein: CASSFNRQSSYEQYF.

This clonotype was seen only once. This chain connects TRBV7-9 to TRBJ1-2; 8 nucleotides agree with TRBD1. The J segment lost 5 bases and the V segment lost 0 bases, leaving 8 bases of the junction unmatched. The CDR3 spans 16 residues. Looked up from germline, CDR1 is SEHNR and CDR2 is FQNEAQ (reference sequence). In nucleotides, the CDR3 is TGTGCCAGCAGCTTAGCCGGGGGACAGGCGATGTATGGCTACACCTTC. It specifies CASSLAGGQAMYGYTF.

Only a few counts were recorded for this clonotype. V usage is TRBV19 and J usage is TRBJ1-6; the D is unclear. Germline CDR1 and CDR2: LNHDA and SQIVND (reference sequence). The V end lost 4 bases, the J end lost 5 bases, and 12 bases lay between the germline ends. This CDR3 region has 15 residues. In nucleotides, the CDR3 is TGTGCCAGTAGTAGTCGTCGACGGGATAATTCACCCCTCCACTTT. Translated: CASSSRRRDNSPLHF.

Turning to this clonotype: A read error may account for a junction end that differs from germline. The chain is built from TRBV10-3 and TRBJ2-1; 9 nucleotides line up with TRBD1. Germline assignment: CDR1 ENHRY and CDR2 SYGVKD. The CDR3 loop spans 20 amino acids. CDR3 protein: CATSRLTGQGKPPWYNEQFF. Written as DNA, the CDR3 is TGTGCCACCAGTCGGCTAACGGGACAGGGAAAACCTCCCTGGTACAATGAGCAGTTCTTC.

This clonotype was observed at least ten times. This chain uses TRBV7-9 with TRBJ2-3; the D gene is possibly TRBD1 (5 bases). V shed 1 base and J shed 4 bases, with 15 bases lying between them. CDR1 SEHNR and CDR2 FQNEAQ come from the germline V gene (reference sequence). This CDR3 region has 16 residues. CDR3 sequence reads: CASSLGGGGLADTQYF. CDR3 DNA sequence: TGTGCCAGCAGCTTAGGGGGCGGCGGTTTGGCAGATACGCAGTATTTT.